This entry lists 5 T cell receptor beta chains sequenced from one sample in a study of CXCR3-negative and CXCR3-positive naive CD8 T cells (dated by TCRdb to about 2019). No antigens are known for them. Points the paper makes about the study in general: Compared with CXCR3-negative naive cells, CXCR3-positive naive cells had TRB CDR3s with higher hydrophobicity (lower Kidera factor 4), lower energy, and higher strength and volume indices.

The run used a NextSeq 550. The Human TCR Profiling Kit (MiLaboratory) was used to make UMI-labeled 5' RACE TRB cDNA libraries. Each CDR3 protein sequence appears as one entry after TCRdb reprocessed the reads, and no DNA is included. In this sample's table one finds some 120,000 distinct CDR3 sequences. 0.59% of the sample goes to the ten largest clones. The specimen was naive CXCR3+ CD8+ T cells from blood. This specimen's cell subset or site label, interpreted: CD45RO-CCR7+CD27+CD95- naive CD8+ T cells expressing CXCR3 (TNR3+). All receptors come from a human donor in good health. Some clones in this sample may be carry-over from other donors' samples.

J is TRBJ2-1 and V is TRBV23-1; TCRdb picks TRBD1, but there is no DNA to check that call. TRBV23-1 is flagged as an ORF with uncertain function. This CDR3 has 16 residues. Here the CDR3 reads CASSRERGSSYNEQFF.

This chain joins TRBV7-9 and TRBJ2-7; the D gene TCRdb calls, TRBD2, cannot be checked with no DNA. Germline V lookup: CDR1 SEHNR, CDR2 FQNEAQ (reference sequence). This CDR3 is 13 amino acids long. The CDR3 sequence is CASSPTAGYEQYF. Looking up the rest from reference TRBV7-9 and TRBJ2-7 gives the full variable domain: DTGVSQNPRHKITKRGQNVTFRCDPISEHNRLYWYRQTLGQGPEFLTYFQNEAQLEKSRLLSDRFSAERPKGSFSTLEIQRTEQGDSAMYLCASSPTAGYEQYFGPGTRLTVT.

The rearrangement joins TRBV5-4 to TRBJ2-7; checking the TCRdb D call of TRBD1 is not possible without DNA. Germline CDR1 reads SGHNT; CDR2 reads YYREEE (reference sequence). This CDR3 spans 14 amino acids. This chain's CDR3 is CASSSGTGNYEQYF. Full variable domain (remainder filled in from reference TRBV5-4 and TRBJ2-7): ETGVTQSPTHLIKTRGQQVTLRCSSQSGHNTVSWYQQALGQGPQFIFQYYREEENGRGNFPPRFSGLQFPNYSSELNVNALELDDSALYLCASSSGTGNYEQYFGPGTRLTVT.

The chain recombines TRBV14 with TRBJ1-2; TCRdb calls TRBD1, which cannot be checked without DNA. Germline V gene sequence: CDR1 SGHDN, CDR2 FVKESK. This CDR3 comprises 14 residues. CDR3 sequence reads: CASSQGTGGFGYTF.

The chain employs TRBV5-5 and TRBJ2-7; TCRdb proposes TRBD1, but this gene call is untestable without DNA. CDR3 length equals 13 residues. Germline CDR1 reads SGHKS; CDR2 reads YYEKEE (reference sequence). The CDR3 sequence is CASSYGTAYEQYF.